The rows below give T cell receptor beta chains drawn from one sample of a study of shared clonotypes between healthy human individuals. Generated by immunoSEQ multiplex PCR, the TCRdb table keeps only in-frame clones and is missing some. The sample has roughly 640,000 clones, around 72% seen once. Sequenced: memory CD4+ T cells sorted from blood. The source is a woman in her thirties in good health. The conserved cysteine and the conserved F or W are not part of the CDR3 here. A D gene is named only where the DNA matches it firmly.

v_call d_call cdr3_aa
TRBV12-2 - ASRLAGPGEGIGNQPQH
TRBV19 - ASSSTNGATEAF
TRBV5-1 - ASSLDARTDTQY
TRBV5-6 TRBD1 ASSFQGDEKLF
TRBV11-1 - ASSVGAGYSPLH
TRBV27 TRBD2 ASSSGRILNEQF
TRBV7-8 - ASSRQTGEGETQY
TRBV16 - ASSPGPYNEQF
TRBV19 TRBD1 ASSIAGGGRGKLF
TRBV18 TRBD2 ASSPRTSGRNEQF
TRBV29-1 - SVVERHNTGELF
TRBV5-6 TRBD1 ASSRTGTGNQPQH
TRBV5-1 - ASSSYGDPSTDTQY
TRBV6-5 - ASSYSSQGKYEQY
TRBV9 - ASSTRQADTQY
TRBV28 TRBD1 ASSLGQGGTQY
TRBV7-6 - ASSSELTGELF
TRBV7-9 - ASSSLTGNTEAF
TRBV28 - ASSTKPGLRNQPQH
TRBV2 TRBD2 ASSERLAGANEQF
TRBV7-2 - ASSLFSDTQY
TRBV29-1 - SVGLSSYEQY
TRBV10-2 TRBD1 ASSEAGGNQPQH
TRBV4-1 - ASSQDFSQTTIYT
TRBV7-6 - ASSSRPGTDTQY
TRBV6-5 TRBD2 ASSYQAGGPNNEQF
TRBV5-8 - ASSNWLQETQY
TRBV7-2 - ASSLGGGFSYEQY
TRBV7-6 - ASSQAGAPSQQF
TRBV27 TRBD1 ASSRDGGQGGQPQH
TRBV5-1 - ASSGGWGPNSYEQY
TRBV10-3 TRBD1 AISVGQAGELF
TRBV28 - ASSLMRSEQY
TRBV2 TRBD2 ASSEEGWREGEQY